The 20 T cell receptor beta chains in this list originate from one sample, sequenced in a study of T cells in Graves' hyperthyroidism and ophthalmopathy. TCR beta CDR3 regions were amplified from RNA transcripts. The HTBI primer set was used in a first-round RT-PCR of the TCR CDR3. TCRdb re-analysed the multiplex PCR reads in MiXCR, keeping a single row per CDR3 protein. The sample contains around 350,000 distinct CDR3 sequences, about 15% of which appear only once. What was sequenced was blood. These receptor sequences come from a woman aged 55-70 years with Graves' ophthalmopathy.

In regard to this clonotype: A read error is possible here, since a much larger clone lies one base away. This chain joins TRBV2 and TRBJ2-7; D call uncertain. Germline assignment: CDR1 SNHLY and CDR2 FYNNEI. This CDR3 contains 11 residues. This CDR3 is CACSELSAQYF. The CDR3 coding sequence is TGTGCCTGCAGTGAACTCAGCGCGCAGTACTTC.

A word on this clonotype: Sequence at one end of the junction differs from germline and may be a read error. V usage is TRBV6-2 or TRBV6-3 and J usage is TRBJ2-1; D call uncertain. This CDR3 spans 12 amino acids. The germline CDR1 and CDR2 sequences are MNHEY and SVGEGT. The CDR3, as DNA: TGTGCCAGCACGAGCTCCTACAATGAGCAGTTATTC. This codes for CASTSSYNEQLF.

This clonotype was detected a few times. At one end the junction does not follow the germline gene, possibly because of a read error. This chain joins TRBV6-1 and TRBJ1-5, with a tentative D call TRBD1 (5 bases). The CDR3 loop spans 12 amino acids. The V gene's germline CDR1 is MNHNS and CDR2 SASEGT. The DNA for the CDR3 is TGTGCCAGCACTGGACACCCCGGGTGGTTATATTTT. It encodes CASTGHPGWLYF.

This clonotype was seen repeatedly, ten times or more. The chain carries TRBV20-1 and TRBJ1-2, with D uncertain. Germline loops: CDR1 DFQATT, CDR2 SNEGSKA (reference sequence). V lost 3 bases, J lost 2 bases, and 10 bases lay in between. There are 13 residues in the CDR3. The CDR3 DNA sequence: TGCAGTGCTAGCCCTCGGGTCAACTATGGCTACACCTTC. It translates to CSASPRVNYGYTF.

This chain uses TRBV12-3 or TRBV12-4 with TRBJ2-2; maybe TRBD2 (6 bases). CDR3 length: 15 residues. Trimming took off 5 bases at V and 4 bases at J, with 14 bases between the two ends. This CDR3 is CASSPPGTFTGELFF. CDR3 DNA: TGTGCCAGCAGTCCACCCGGGACTTTCACCGGGGAGCTGTTTTTT.

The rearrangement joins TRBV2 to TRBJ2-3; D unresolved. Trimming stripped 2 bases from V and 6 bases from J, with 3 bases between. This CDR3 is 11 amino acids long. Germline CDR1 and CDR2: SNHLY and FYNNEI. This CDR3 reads CASSEMDTQYF. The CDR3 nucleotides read TGTGCCAGCAGTGAAATGGATACGCAGTATTTT.

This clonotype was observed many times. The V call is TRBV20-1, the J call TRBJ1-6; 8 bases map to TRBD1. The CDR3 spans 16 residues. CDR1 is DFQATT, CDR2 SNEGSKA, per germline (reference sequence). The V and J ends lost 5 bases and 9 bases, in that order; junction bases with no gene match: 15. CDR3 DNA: TGCAGTGCTCTACAGGGGGAGACAGGGTTGAGTTCACCCCTCCACTTT. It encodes CSALQGETGLSSPLHF.

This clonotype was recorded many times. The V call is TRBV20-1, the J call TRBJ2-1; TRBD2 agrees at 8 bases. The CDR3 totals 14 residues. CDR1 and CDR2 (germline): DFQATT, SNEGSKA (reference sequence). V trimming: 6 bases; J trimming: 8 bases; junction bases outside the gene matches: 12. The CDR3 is CSAPGTRFTHEQFF. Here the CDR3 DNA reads TGCAGTGCGCCCGGGACTAGATTTACTCATGAGCAGTTCTTC.

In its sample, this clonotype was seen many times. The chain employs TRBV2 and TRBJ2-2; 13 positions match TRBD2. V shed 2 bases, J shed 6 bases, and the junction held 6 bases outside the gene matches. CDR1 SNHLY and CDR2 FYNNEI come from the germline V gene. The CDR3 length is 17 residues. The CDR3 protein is CASSERTSGRGSGELFF. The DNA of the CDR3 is TGTGCCAGCAGTGAACGGACTAGCGGGAGAGGGTCCGGGGAGCTGTTTTTT.

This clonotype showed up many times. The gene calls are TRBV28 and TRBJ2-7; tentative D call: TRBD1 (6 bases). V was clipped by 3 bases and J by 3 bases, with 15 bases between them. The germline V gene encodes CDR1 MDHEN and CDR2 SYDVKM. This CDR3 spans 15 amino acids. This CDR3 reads CASSLRTGWGYEQYF. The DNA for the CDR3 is TGTGCCAGCAGTTTGCGAACAGGGTGGGGCTACGAGCAGTACTTC.

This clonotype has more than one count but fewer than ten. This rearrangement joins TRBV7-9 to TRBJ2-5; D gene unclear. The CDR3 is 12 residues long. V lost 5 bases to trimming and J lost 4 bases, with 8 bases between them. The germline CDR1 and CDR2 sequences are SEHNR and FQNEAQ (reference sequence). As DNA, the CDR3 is TGTGCCAGCAGCGACGGACCAGAGACCCAGTACTTC. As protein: CASSDGPETQYF.

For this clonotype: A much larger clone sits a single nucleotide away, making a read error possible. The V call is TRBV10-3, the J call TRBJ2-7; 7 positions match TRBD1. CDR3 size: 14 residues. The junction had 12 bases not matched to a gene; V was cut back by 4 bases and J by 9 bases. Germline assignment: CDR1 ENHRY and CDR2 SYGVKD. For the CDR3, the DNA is TGTGCCATCAGTGGACAGGGTTCCGCTGGCGGGCAGTACTTC. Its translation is CAISGQGSAGGQYF.

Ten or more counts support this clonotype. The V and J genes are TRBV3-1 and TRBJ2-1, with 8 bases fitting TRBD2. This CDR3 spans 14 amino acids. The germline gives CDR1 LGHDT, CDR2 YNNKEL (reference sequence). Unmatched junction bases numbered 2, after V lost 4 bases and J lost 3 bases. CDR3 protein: CASSLAGYYNEQFF. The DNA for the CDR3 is TGTGCCAGCAGCCTAGCGGGGTACTACAATGAGCAGTTCTTC.

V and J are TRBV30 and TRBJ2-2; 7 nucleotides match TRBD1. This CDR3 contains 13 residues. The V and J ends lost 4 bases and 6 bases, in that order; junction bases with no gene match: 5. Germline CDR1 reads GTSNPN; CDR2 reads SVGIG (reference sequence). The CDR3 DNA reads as TGTGCCTGGAAGACTCAGGGGGCCGGGGAGCTGTTTTTT. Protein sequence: CAWKTQGAGELFF. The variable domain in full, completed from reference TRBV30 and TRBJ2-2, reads SQTIHQWPATLVQPVGSPLSLECTVEGTSNPNLYWYRQAAGRGLQLLFYSVGIGQISSEVPQNLSASRPQDRQFILSSKKLLLSDSGFYLCAWKTQGAGELFFGEGSRLTVL.

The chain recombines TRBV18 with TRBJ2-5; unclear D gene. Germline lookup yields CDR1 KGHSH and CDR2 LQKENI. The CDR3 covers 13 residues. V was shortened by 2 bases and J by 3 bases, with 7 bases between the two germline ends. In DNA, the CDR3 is TGTGCCAGCTCACCATACCCAGAAGAGACCCAGTACTTC. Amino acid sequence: CASSPYPEETQYF.

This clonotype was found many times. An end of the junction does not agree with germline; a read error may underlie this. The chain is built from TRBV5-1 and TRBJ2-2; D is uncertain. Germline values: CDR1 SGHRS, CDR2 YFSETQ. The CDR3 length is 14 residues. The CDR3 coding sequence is TGTGCCAGCAGCTTGGCAGGGAACACCGGGGAGCTGTTTTTT. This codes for CASSLAGNTGELFF. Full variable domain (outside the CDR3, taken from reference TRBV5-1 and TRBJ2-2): KAGVTQTPRYLIKTRGQQVTLSCSPISGHRSVSWYQQTPGQGLQFLFEYFSETQRNKGNFPGRFSGRQFSNSRSEMNVSTLELGDSALYLCASSLAGNTGELFFGEGSRLTVL.

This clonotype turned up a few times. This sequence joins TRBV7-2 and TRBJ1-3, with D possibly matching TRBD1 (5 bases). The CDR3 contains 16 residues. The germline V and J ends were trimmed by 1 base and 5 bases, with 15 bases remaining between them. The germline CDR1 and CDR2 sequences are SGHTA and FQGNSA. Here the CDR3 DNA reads TGTGCCAGCAGCTTAGGGGGCGTGGGGAGAAGAAACACCATATATTTT. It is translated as CASSLGGVGRRNTIYF.

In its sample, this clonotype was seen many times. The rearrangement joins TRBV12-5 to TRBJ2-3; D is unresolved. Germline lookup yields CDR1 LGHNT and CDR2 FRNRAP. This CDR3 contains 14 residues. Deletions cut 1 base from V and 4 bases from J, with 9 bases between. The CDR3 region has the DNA TGTGCTAGTGGTTTGGGTAGTGCGGCAGATACGCAGTATTTT. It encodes CASGLGSAADTQYF.

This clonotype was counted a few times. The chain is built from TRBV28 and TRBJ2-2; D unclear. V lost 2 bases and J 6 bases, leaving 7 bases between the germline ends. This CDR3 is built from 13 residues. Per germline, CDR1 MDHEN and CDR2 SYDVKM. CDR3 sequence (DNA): TGTGCCAGCAGTTTAACTGCATCCGGGGAGCTGTTTTTT. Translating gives CASSLTASGELFF.

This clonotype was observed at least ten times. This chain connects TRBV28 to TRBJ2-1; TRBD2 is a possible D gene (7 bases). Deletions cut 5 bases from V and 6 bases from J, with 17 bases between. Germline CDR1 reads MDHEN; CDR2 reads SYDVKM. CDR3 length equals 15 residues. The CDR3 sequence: CASSLGGARVNEQFF. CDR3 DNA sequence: TGTGCCAGCAGTCTGGGGGGGGCGCGAGTCAATGAGCAGTTCTTC. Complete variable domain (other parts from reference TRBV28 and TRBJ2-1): DVKVTQSSRYLVKRTGEKVFLECVQDMDHENMFWYRQDPGLGLRLIYFSYDVKMKEKGDIPEGYSVSREKKERFSLILESASTNQTSMYLCASSLGGARVNEQFFGPGTRLTVL.